Each of the 32 T cell receptor beta chains below was sequenced from the same sample in a study of blood T cell repertoires in COVID-19. TCRdb's table, derived via immunoSEQ multiplex PCR, lists solely in-frame clones and lacks some. The data contain about 56,000 clones, 80% to 90% of them singletons. Sequenced sample: peripheral blood. The receptors were gathered from a human donor in a cohort sampled during active COVID-19.

The V gene is TRBV19, the J gene TRBJ2-3; TRBD2 aligns across 15 bases. Germline loops: CDR1 LNHDA, CDR2 SQIVND (reference sequence). This CDR3 spans 20 amino acids. The junction had 11 bases not matched to a gene; V was cut back by 2 bases and J by 2 bases. The CDR3 loop reads CASSIRPAGLAGGLTDTQYF. The CDR3, as DNA: TGTGCCAGTAGTATAAGACCGGCAGGACTAGCGGGGGGGCTCACAGATACGCAGTATTTT.

The chain carries TRBV5-1 and TRBJ2-2; 8 positions match TRBD1. CDR3 length: 16 amino acids. V shed 1 base and J 6 bases; nucleotides not matched to a gene: 8. CDR1 SGHRS and CDR2 YFSETQ come from the germline V gene. CDR3 DNA: TGCGCCAGCAGCTTGAGTCGACAGGGGAATCCCGGGGAGCTGTTTTTT. It translates to CASSLSRQGNPGELFF.

This chain uses TRBV5-1 with TRBJ1-4, with D uncertain. V was shortened by 6 bases and J by 0 bases, with 15 bases between the two germline ends. The V gene's germline CDR1 is SGHRS and CDR2 YFSETQ. This CDR3 contains 16 residues. In nucleotides, the CDR3 is TGCGCCAGCAATGGCGGAGATGCCTCAACTAATGAAAAACTGTTTTTT. Translated: CASNGGDASTNEKLFF.

The gene calls are TRBV5-1 and TRBJ2-3; D perhaps matches TRBD2 (5 bases). Germline CDR1 reads SGHRS; CDR2 reads YFSETQ. The CDR3 is made up of 15 amino acids. V was trimmed by 0 bases and J by 5 bases, leaving 13 bases between them. CDR3 amino acids: CASSLDPGRGDTQYF. The CDR3 nucleotides read TGCGCCAGCAGCTTGGACCCAGGTCGGGGAGATACGCAGTATTTT.

The gene calls are TRBV6-4 and TRBJ2-2; TRBD1 agrees at 9 bases. The CDR3 extends over 16 amino acids. The trim removed 5 bases at V and 0 bases at J, leaving 4 bases unmatched. Per the germline V gene, CDR1 is MRHNA and CDR2 is SNTAGT. The CDR3 loop reads CASSPQGAANTGELFF. The CDR3, as DNA: TGTGCCAGCAGTCCACAGGGGGCTGCGAACACCGGGGAGCTGTTTTTT.

Turning to this clone: Mismatch with germline at one junction end may stem from a read error. This chain connects TRBV6-1 to TRBJ2-7, with 12 bases aligning to TRBD1. Germline V gives CDR1 MNHNS, CDR2 SASEGT. This CDR3 has 16 residues. The CDR3 region is CASNEAGTGGTYEQYF. The CDR3 DNA follows: TGTGCCAGCAATGAAGCCGGGACAGGGGGCACCTACGAGCAGTACTTC.

The chain employs TRBV28 and TRBJ1-1; no reliable D call. The CDR3 extends over 14 amino acids. The V end was cut by 4 bases, the J end by 0 bases, with 9 bases between. Germline loops: CDR1 MDHEN, CDR2 SYDVKM. CDR3 sequence (DNA): TGTGCCAGCAGTTCCTTGGGCCTGAACACTGAAGCTTTCTTT. Amino acids: CASSSLGLNTEAFF.

This chain joins TRBV12-3 or TRBV12-4 and TRBJ2-5, with D possibly being TRBD1 (5 bases). The CDR3 length is 13 residues. V was cut by 6 bases and J by 8 bases, with 16 bases left in between. This CDR3 reads CASSPPWQGTQYF. The DNA of the CDR3 is TGTGCCAGCAGCCCCCCCTGGCAGGGAACCCAGTACTTC.

The gene calls are TRBV12-3 or TRBV12-4 and TRBJ2-5; unclear D gene. This CDR3 spans 11 amino acids. Trimming took off 3 bases at V and 3 bases at J, with 2 bases between the two ends. CDR3 in DNA: TGTGCCAGCAGTTTCGAAGAGACCCAGTACTTC. It is translated as CASSFEETQYF.

The chain employs TRBV5-1 and TRBJ2-5, with 11 nucleotides matching TRBD1. Germline assignment: CDR1 SGHRS and CDR2 YFSETQ. V trimming: 6 bases; J trimming: 5 bases; junction bases outside the gene matches: 9. The length of the CDR3 is 15 residues. This CDR3 reads CASTSGTGGSETQYF. The CDR3 bases are TGCGCCAGCACCTCTGGGACAGGGGGATCCGAGACCCAGTACTTC. Full variable domain (missing parts from reference TRBV5-1 and TRBJ2-5): KAGVTQTPRYLIKTRGQQVTLSCSPISGHRSVSWYQQTPGQGLQFLFEYFSETQRNKGNFPGRFSGRQFSNSRSEMNVSTLELGDSALYLCASTSGTGGSETQYFGPGTRLLVL.

The gene calls are TRBV6-5 and TRBJ1-2; a possible D gene is TRBD1 (6 bases). CDR1 is MNHEY and CDR2 is SVGAGI in the germline V gene. The CDR3 contains 14 residues. V was trimmed by 5 bases and J by 0 bases, leaving 10 bases between them. The CDR3 spells CASSTRQANYGYTF. CDR3 bases: TGTGCCAGCAGTACACGACAGGCTAACTATGGCTACACCTTC.

This chain uses TRBV3-1 (or the pseudogene TRBV3-2) with TRBJ2-7; possibly TRBD1 for D (7 bases). Germline V gene sequence: CDR1 LGHDT, CDR2 YNNKEL (reference sequence). CDR3 length: 16 amino acids. V was shortened by 3 bases and J by 3 bases, with 18 bases between the two germline ends. CDR3 region: CASSHQGGLISYEQYF. CDR3 nucleotides: TGTGCCAGCAGCCATCAGGGGGGACTTATCAGCTACGAGCAGTACTTC.

This clone was counted between two and nine times. Other DNA sequences in the sample encode the same CDR3. The chain uses TRBV5-1 and TRBJ2-1, with a weak D call TRBD2 (6 bases). The CDR3 contains 15 residues. Germline values: CDR1 SGHRS, CDR2 YFSETQ. V was clipped by 0 bases and J by 3 bases, with 10 bases between them. This CDR3 is CASSLGRGYYNEQFF. CDR3 in DNA: TGCGCCAGCAGCTTGGGTCGGGGGTACTACAATGAGCAGTTCTTC. The whole variable domain, filled in from reference TRBV5-1 and TRBJ2-1, reads KAGVTQTPRYLIKTRGQQVTLSCSPISGHRSVSWYQQTPGQGLQFLFEYFSETQRNKGNFPGRFSGRQFSNSRSEMNVSTLELGDSALYLCASSLGRGYYNEQFFGPGTRLTVL.

The V gene is TRBV19, the J gene TRBJ2-1; D might be TRBD2 (5 bases). Looked up from germline, CDR1 is LNHDA and CDR2 is SQIVND (reference sequence). The length of the CDR3 is 16 residues. The germline V and J ends were trimmed by 3 bases and 0 bases, with 12 bases remaining between them. Written as DNA, the CDR3 is TGTGCCAGTAGTATGGGATCCGGGGTCTCCTACAATGAGCAGTTCTTC. As protein: CASSMGSGVSYNEQFF.

This chain connects TRBV19 to TRBJ1-6; no firm D call. V lost 3 bases and J lost 8, with 11 bases in between. The CDR3 covers 14 residues. CDR1 and CDR2 (germline): LNHDA, SQIVND (reference sequence). The CDR3 bases are TGTGCCAGTAGTATTTTCGGGTACGATTCACCCCTCCACTTT. This translates into CASSIFGYDSPLHF. The full variable domain, rest sourced from reference TRBV19 and TRBJ1-6, is DGGITQSPKYLFRKEGQNVTLSCEQNLNHDAMYWYRQDPGQGLRLIYYSQIVNDFQKGDIAEGYSVSREKKESFPLTVTSAQKNPTAFYLCASSIFGYDSPLHFGNGTRLTVT.

The CDR3 protein is CATSAWQGAKSRNQPQHF. The CDR3, as DNA: TGTGCCACCAGTGCTTGGCAGGGGGCGAAGTCCAGGAATCAGCCCCAGCATTTT. This chain connects TRBV24-1 to TRBJ1-5; 8 bases map to TRBD1. The CDR3 has 18 residues. The junction had 15 bases not matched to a gene; V was cut back by 5 bases and J by 4 bases. In germline, CDR1 is KGHDR, CDR2 SFDVKD.

The rearrangement joins TRBV2 to TRBJ1-5; weak D call: TRBD1 (6 bases). Germline values: CDR1 SNHLY, CDR2 FYNNEI. Trimming left V 8 bases short and J 1 base short, with 24 bases between. CDR3 length: 18 amino acids. The CDR3 DNA is TGTGCCAGCCTAGCGGGACCGAAGGGGGGGATAAGCAATCAGCCCCAGCATTTT. This gives the protein CASLAGPKGGISNQPQHF. The full variable domain, rest sourced from reference TRBV2 and TRBJ1-5, is EPEVTQTPSHQVTQMGQEVILRCVPISNHLYFYWYRQILGQKVEFLVSFYNNEISEKSEIFDDQFSVERPDGSNFTLKIRSTKLEDSAMYFCASLAGPKGGISNQPQHFGDGTRLSIL.

A single count supports this clone. The chain recombines TRBV4-2 with TRBJ2-6, with a possible D match to TRBD2 (5 bases). CDR1 and CDR2 from the germline V gene are LGHNA and YNFKEQ. V lost 1 base, J lost 2 bases, and 9 bases lay in between. The CDR3 extends over 16 amino acids. CDR3 nucleotides: TGTGCCAGCAGCCAAGTCACTAGGACTGGGGCCAACGTCCTGACTTTC. Amino acids: CASSQVTRTGANVLTF.

This chain links TRBV19 with TRBJ1-2; unclear D gene. V lost 7 bases and J lost 3, with 6 bases in between. Germline V CDR1 and CDR2: LNHDA, SQIVND (reference sequence). The CDR3 has 11 amino acids. This CDR3 reads CASMSYYGYTF. For the CDR3, the DNA is TGTGCCAGTATGAGTTACTATGGCTACACCTTC.

This chain uses TRBV30 with TRBJ2-7; 11 nucleotides line up with TRBD2. The CDR3 contains 15 residues. CDR1 and CDR2 (germline): GTSNPN, SVGIG (reference sequence). Unmatched junction bases numbered 9, after V lost 2 bases and J lost 6 bases. CDR3 nucleotides: TGTGCCTGGAGTCCCCGACTAGCGGGGAGGATCGAGCAGTACTTC. Protein sequence: CAWSPRLAGRIEQYF.

The gene calls are TRBV9 and TRBJ2-5; 8 nucleotides line up with TRBD2. The CDR3 is 16 amino acids. Germline loops: CDR1 SGDLS, CDR2 YYNGEE. V lost 2 bases and J lost 1; bases outside the gene matches: 7. The CDR3 here is CASSVGRGLGQETQYF. CDR3 nucleotide sequence: TGTGCCAGCAGCGTGGGGAGGGGACTAGGCCAAGAGACCCAGTACTTC.

In its sample, this clone was seen a few times. The chain is built from TRBV19 and TRBJ1-6, with 9 positions matching TRBD1. Unmatched junction bases numbered 10, after V lost 3 bases and J lost 7 bases. The CDR3 spans 17 residues. Germline loops: CDR1 LNHDA, CDR2 SQIVND (reference sequence). CDR3 sequence: CASSMVQGDRGNSPLHF. The CDR3 nucleotides are TGTGCCAGTAGTATGGTCCAGGGTGACAGGGGGAATTCACCCCTCCACTTT.

This chain links TRBV4-1 with TRBJ1-2; D perhaps matches TRBD1 (6 bases). CDR3 size: 13 residues. The V gene's germline CDR1 is MGHRA and CDR2 YSYEKL. V was shortened by 1 base and J by 10 bases, with 13 bases between the two germline ends. This CDR3 is CASSQGWGHDYTF. DNA of the CDR3: TGCGCCAGCAGCCAAGGTTGGGGGCACGACTACACCTTC.

The rearrangement uses TRBV7-3 and TRBJ2-2; TRBD1 is a possible D gene (5 bases). CDR1 and CDR2 (germline): SGHTA, FQGTGA. Trimming removed 2 bases at V and 7 bases at J, with 11 bases between. The CDR3 runs to 14 residues. CDR3 amino acids: CASSLDVRGGELFF. The CDR3 nucleotides are TGTGCCAGCAGCTTAGATGTTAGGGGCGGGGAGCTGTTTTTT.

The J gene is TRBJ1-2, the V gene TRBV5-1; 7 nucleotides agree with TRBD1. V trimming: 4 bases; J trimming: 4 bases; junction bases outside the gene matches: 1. CDR3 size: 12 residues. From germline, CDR1 is SGHRS and CDR2 YFSETQ. CDR3 in amino acids: CASSRDSYGYTF. The CDR3, as DNA: TGCGCCAGCAGCAGGGACAGCTATGGCTACACCTTC.

The CDR3 protein is CASSLVQVGYGYTF. The CDR3 nucleotides read TGTGCCAGCAGCTTAGTCCAGGTCGGCTATGGCTACACCTTC. V and J are TRBV7-2 and TRBJ1-2, with D uncertain. This CDR3 is 14 amino acids long. In germline, CDR1 is SGHTA, CDR2 FQGNSA. V lost 1 base, J lost 4 bases, and 10 bases lay in between.

This chain joins TRBV5-1 and TRBJ2-4; the D is unclear. The CDR3 sequence is 16 residues long. CDR1 SGHRS and CDR2 YFSETQ come from the germline V gene. Trimming took off 3 bases at V and 0 bases at J, with 13 bases between the two ends. CDR3 sequence: CASSSGGSLAKNIQYF. The CDR3 DNA sequence: TGCGCCAGCAGCTCCGGCGGTTCTCTAGCCAAAAACATTCAGTACTTC.

In this sample, this clone turned up a few times. This chain connects TRBV2 to TRBJ1-4; possible D gene TRBD1, 6 bases. Trimming cost V 6 bases and J 0 bases, with 26 bases left between them. Germline CDR1 SNHLY, CDR2 FYNNEI. The CDR3 has 20 residues. The CDR3: CASSPGLLRAGGPTNEKLFF. The CDR3 bases are TGTGCCAGCAGCCCAGGACTACTCCGGGCGGGGGGCCCAACTAATGAAAAACTGTTTTTT.

This clone was seen once. V usage is TRBV10-3 and J usage is TRBJ2-5, with 14 bases lining up with TRBD2. The CDR3 is 16 residues long. Trimming removed 4 bases from V and 3 bases from J; junction bases left unmatched: 4. The germline CDR1 and CDR2 sequences are ENHRY and SYGVKD. The CDR3 spells CAISGGLAGEKETQYF. The CDR3 DNA is TGTGCCATCAGTGGGGGACTAGCGGGGGAAAAAGAGACCCAGTACTTC.

The rearrangement links TRBV29-1 to TRBJ1-2, with TRBD1 as a possible D gene (5 bases). Germline-derived CDR1 and CDR2 are SQVTM and ANQGSEA. The CDR3 is 14 residues long. The germline V and J ends were trimmed by 3 bases and 7 bases, with 18 bases remaining between them. For the CDR3, the DNA is TGCAGCGTTGACGGGGGTCTACTAAGCGGTGGCTACACCTTC. This sequence encodes CSVDGGLLSGGYTF.

V usage is TRBV24-1 and J usage is TRBJ2-3; D might be TRBD2 (6 bases). Trimming took 9 bases from V and 2 from J, leaving 14 bases between them. The length of the CDR3 is 14 residues. Germline V CDR1 and CDR2: KGHDR, SFDVKD. DNA for the CDR3: TGTGCCACCCAAGGCGGGACCCCCACAGATACGCAGTATTTT. It codes for CATQGGTPTDTQYF.

This CDR3 is CASSVETGLYTF. CDR3 coding DNA: TGTGCCAGCAGCGTAGAGACAGGGCTCTACACCTTC. The chain is built from TRBV9 and TRBJ1-2; 7 nucleotides line up with TRBD1. The V and J ends lost 0 bases and 10 bases, in that order; junction bases with no gene match: 3. Germline V lookup: CDR1 SGDLS, CDR2 YYNGEE. The length of the CDR3 is 12 residues.